The 20 T cell receptor beta chains below come from one sample, sequenced in a study of cytomegalovirus exposure and HLA in healthy donors. PCR used 60 Vbeta primers and 13 Jbeta primers. The method was immunoSEQ multiplex PCR; TCRdb's version includes in-frame clones alone and lacks a portion of them. Of over 110,000 clones in the sample, 73% were seen once. The sequenced sample was PBMCs. The source is a middle-aged woman in good health and CMV-seronegative.

The V and J genes are TRBV11-2 and TRBJ2-7; tentatively, D is TRBD1 (6 bases). Germline assignment: CDR1 SGHAT and CDR2 FQNNGV. The CDR3 contains 14 residues. Trimming cost V 4 bases and J 0 bases, with 10 bases left between them. The CDR3 sequence is CASSSGAGSYEQYF. Here the CDR3 DNA reads TGTGCCAGCAGCTCAGGGGCCGGCTCCTACGAGCAGTACTTC.

This sequence joins TRBV12-5 and TRBJ2-3, with 8 positions matching TRBD2. Germline V gene data show CDR1 as LGHNT and CDR2 as FRNRAP. The CDR3 has 15 residues. Losses at the gene ends were 5 bases for V and 4 bases for J; bases not matched to a gene: 8. For the CDR3, the DNA is TGTGCTAGTGGTCGGGGGGGGGCCCGCCCAGATACGCAGTATTTT. Amino acids: CASGRGGARPDTQYF.

The rearrangement joins TRBV5-5 to TRBJ1-1, with 8 bases aligning to TRBD1. CDR1 is SGHKS and CDR2 is YYEKEE in the germline V gene (reference sequence). The trim removed 4 bases at V and 0 bases at J, leaving 8 bases unmatched. The CDR3 runs 16 residues. The CDR3 loop reads CASSLGQGTMNTEAFF. The DNA of the CDR3 is TGTGCCAGCAGCCTAGGACAGGGAACAATGAACACTGAAGCTTTCTTT.

This chain connects TRBV7-6 to TRBJ1-5; TRBD1 matches 9 bases. The CDR3 covers 14 residues. Per the germline V gene, CDR1 is SGHVS and CDR2 is FNYEAQ. Germline trimming cut 1 base from V and 6 bases from J; bases unmatched to any gene: 1. The CDR3 nucleotides read TGTGCCAGCAGCTTAGGGACAGGGGTTCAGCCCCAGCATTTT. Residues: CASSLGTGVQPQHF.

The chain is built from TRBV5-1 and TRBJ2-1; D perhaps matches TRBD2 (5 bases). The CDR3 is 14 amino acids. Between the trimmed V and J ends, which lost 0 bases and 8 bases, there was a span of 12 bases. Germline values: CDR1 SGHRS, CDR2 YFSETQ. CDR3 sequence (DNA): TGCGCCAGCAGCTTGGGTGGGAGTGAGCATGAGCAGTTCTTC. It yields the protein CASSLGGSEHEQFF.

The V call is TRBV10-3, the J call TRBJ2-6; possibly TRBD1 for D (5 bases). CDR1 ENHRY and CDR2 SYGVKD come from the germline V gene. The V end lost 2 bases, the J end lost 0 bases, and 11 bases lay between the germline ends. The length of the CDR3 is 17 residues. CDR3 sequence reads: CAISEGAQISGANVLTF. The CDR3, as DNA: TGTGCCATCAGTGAGGGGGCGCAAATCTCTGGGGCCAACGTCCTGACTTTC.

V usage is TRBV6-1 and J usage is TRBJ1-6; tentatively, D is TRBD1 (6 bases). The germline V gene encodes CDR1 MNHNS and CDR2 SASEGT. Trimming shortened V by 6 bases and J by 10 bases, and 10 bases separated the two germline ends. CDR3 length: 12 residues. The DNA of the CDR3 is TGTGCCAGCAGAACAGGGTTATCACCCCTCCACTTT. Translating it yields CASRTGLSPLHF.

CDR3 residues: CASSLQTQNNEQFF. In DNA form, the CDR3 reads TGTGCCAGCAGCCTACAGACACAGAACAATGAGCAGTTCTTC. V usage is TRBV28 and J usage is TRBJ2-1; D is uncertain. In germline, CDR1 is MDHEN, CDR2 SYDVKM. The CDR3 runs to 14 residues. Between the trimmed V and J ends, which lost 6 bases and 5 bases, there was a span of 14 bases.

The chain carries TRBV28 and TRBJ2-1; 11 bases match TRBD2. V lost 2 bases and J lost 2; bases outside the gene matches: 11. Germline CDR1 is MDHEN and CDR2 is SYDVKM. CDR3 size: 19 residues. CDR3 loop: CASSLLAGGGSGAYNEQFF. DNA for the CDR3: TGTGCCAGCAGTTTACTAGCGGGGGGCGGGTCGGGCGCCTACAATGAGCAGTTCTTC.

CDR3 region: CASSMQGRTNEKLFF. CDR3 nucleotide sequence: TGTGCCAGTAGTATGCAGGGAAGGACTAATGAAAAACTGTTTTTT. The J gene is TRBJ1-4, the V gene TRBV19; TRBD1 might be the D (5 bases). V lost 3 bases to trimming and J lost 2 bases, with 10 bases between them. Germline V gene sequence: CDR1 LNHDA, CDR2 SQIVND (reference sequence). CDR3 length: 15 residues. Full variable domain (rest looked up from reference TRBV19 and TRBJ1-4): DGGITQSPKYLFRKEGQNVTLSCEQNLNHDAMYWYRQDPGQGLRLIYYSQIVNDFQKGDIAEGYSVSREKKESFPLTVTSAQKNPTAFYLCASSMQGRTNEKLFFGSGTQLSVL.

V gene TRBV4-1 combines with J gene TRBJ2-5; perhaps TRBD1 as D (6 bases). The CDR3 extends over 16 amino acids. Deletions cut 1 base from V and 2 bases from J, with 14 bases between. Germline values: CDR1 MGHRA, CDR2 YSYEKL. The CDR3 DNA follows: TGCGCCAGCAGCCAAGGGCTCCGCAGGGGACAAGAGACCCAGTACTTC. Protein sequence: CASSQGLRRGQETQYF.

On this clone itself: One end of the junction does not line up with germline, which may come from a read error. The chain uses TRBV7-9 and TRBJ1-4; TRBD1 matches 8 bases. The length of the CDR3 is 17 residues. The germline CDR1 and CDR2 sequences are SEHNR and FQNEAQ (reference sequence). The CDR3 protein is CSSSLERPGQGEEKLFF. The CDR3 DNA reads as TGTTCCAGCAGCTTAGAGAGGCCTGGACAGGGCGAGGAAAAACTGTTTTTT.

This clone has only one observation. This rearrangement joins TRBV19 to TRBJ1-2; unclear D gene. Trimming removed 7 bases from V and 4 bases from J, with 19 bases in between. Germline loops: CDR1 LNHDA, CDR2 SQIVND (reference sequence). The CDR3 is made up of 15 amino acids. CDR3 sequence: CASNVGGRSSYGYTF. CDR3 DNA sequence: TGTGCCAGTAACGTCGGCGGGAGAAGCTCCTATGGCTACACCTTC.

The V gene is TRBV27, the J gene TRBJ1-6; a weak D match, TRBD1 (5 bases). Trimming removed 5 bases at V and 4 bases at J, with 15 bases between. This CDR3 is 16 amino acids long. CDR1 MNHEY and CDR2 SMNVEV come from the germline V gene (reference sequence). The CDR3 nucleotides read TGTGCCAGCAGTCCGGCGGGGACGGCATATAATTCACCCCTCCACTTT. It translates to CASSPAGTAYNSPLHF.

The chain uses TRBV18 and TRBJ1-6; 7 bases agree with TRBD1. The CDR3 is 14 residues long. Germline trimming cut 4 bases from V and 8 bases from J; bases unmatched to any gene: 5. CDR1 KGHSH and CDR2 LQKENI come from the germline V gene. CDR3 in DNA: TGTGCCAGCTCACGGACAGGACGAGATTCACCCCTCCACTTT. Translated: CASSRTGRDSPLHF.

CDR3 in amino acids: CASSSNREGETQYF. DNA of the CDR3: TGTGCCAGCAGCTCGAACAGGGAGGGAGAGACCCAGTACTTC. The chain couples TRBV11-3 to TRBJ2-5; TRBD2 is a possible D gene (7 bases). The CDR3 sequence is 14 residues long. V was shortened by 4 bases and J by 4 bases, with 13 bases between the two germline ends. Germline CDR1 SGHNT, CDR2 YENEEA.

This chain connects TRBV11-1 to TRBJ1-5; no firm D call. V was trimmed by 5 bases and J by 6 bases, leaving 11 bases between them. Germline V CDR1 and CDR2: SGHAT, FQDESV (reference sequence). The CDR3 length is 13 residues. The CDR3 is CASSPDFGQPQHF. CDR3 in DNA: TGTGCCAGCAGCCCGGACTTTGGTCAGCCCCAGCATTTT.

In its sample, this clone was seen a few times. The chain combines TRBV7-6 with TRBJ1-4, with 8 bases matching TRBD1. The CDR3 sequence is 14 residues long. After removal of 5 bases from V and 6 bases from J, the junction contained 5 bases not matched to a gene. Germline CDR1 SGHVS, CDR2 FNYEAQ. The CDR3 loop reads CASSVGTGDEKLFF. The CDR3 DNA follows: TGTGCCAGCAGCGTCGGGACAGGCGATGAAAAACTGTTTTTT.

In DNA, the CDR3 is TGCGCCAGCTCAGGGGATTTGGACATTCAGTACTTC. This translates into CASSGDLDIQYF. The V gene is TRBV5-1, the J gene TRBJ2-4; TRBD1 is a possible D gene (6 bases). Germline V gene lookup returns CDR1 SGHRS and CDR2 YFSETQ. The CDR3 totals 12 residues. Trimming pared 7 bases from V and 8 bases from J, leaving 13 bases between.

The rearrangement uses TRBV16 and TRBJ1-5, with D hard to call. V lost 1 base, J lost 2 bases, and 15 bases lay in between. CDR1 KGHSY and CDR2 FQNENV come from the germline V gene. This CDR3 has 17 residues. In DNA form, the CDR3 reads TGTGCCAGCAGCCAATTCGCGGGAAGAGAGGGCAATCAGCCCCAGCATTTT. Protein: CASSQFAGREGNQPQHF.